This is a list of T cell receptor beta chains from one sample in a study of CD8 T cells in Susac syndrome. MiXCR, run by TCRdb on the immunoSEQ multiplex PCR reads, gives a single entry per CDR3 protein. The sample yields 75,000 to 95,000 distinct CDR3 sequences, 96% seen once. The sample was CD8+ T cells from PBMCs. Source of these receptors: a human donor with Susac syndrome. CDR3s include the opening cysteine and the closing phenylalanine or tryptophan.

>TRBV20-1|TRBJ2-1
CSARDKGAGGSNEQFF
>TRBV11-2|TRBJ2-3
CASSQGLDDPSTDTQYF
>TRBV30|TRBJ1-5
CAWSVAGGGQPQHF
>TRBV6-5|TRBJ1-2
CASSYSTGGNGYTF
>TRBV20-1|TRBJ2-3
CSARDVRHSTDTQYF
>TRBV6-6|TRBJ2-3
CASRRGLAGADTQYF
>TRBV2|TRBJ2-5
CASVLTQTAQETQYF
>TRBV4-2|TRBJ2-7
CASSQDQLEQYF
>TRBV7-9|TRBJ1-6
CASSFASGLGNSPLHF
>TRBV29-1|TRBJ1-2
CSAGGAGYGYTF
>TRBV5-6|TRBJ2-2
CASNSGTGELFF
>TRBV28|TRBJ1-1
CASNLDGAPNTEAFF
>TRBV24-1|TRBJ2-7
CATSDSTLGRRYEQYF
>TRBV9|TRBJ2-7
CASSAGTSREQYF
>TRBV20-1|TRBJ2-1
CSALGLSNEQFF
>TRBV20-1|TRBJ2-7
CSARGRESLFSYEQYF
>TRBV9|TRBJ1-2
CASSVASNRGDYGYTF
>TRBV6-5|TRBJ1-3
CASSSGQSSGNTIYF
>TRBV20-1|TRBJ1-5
CSVHRGERQPQHF
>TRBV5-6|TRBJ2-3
CASSLDFRDSGTDTQYF
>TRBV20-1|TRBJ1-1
CSAGGKGGTEAFF
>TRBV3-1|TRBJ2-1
CASSPTSGGGNEQFF
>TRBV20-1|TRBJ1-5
CSAPPGGNSNQPQHF
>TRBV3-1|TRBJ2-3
CASSQDVRGSQEDTQYF
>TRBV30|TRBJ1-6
CAWWPGHRNSPLHF
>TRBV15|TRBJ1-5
CATSRTRGQPQHF
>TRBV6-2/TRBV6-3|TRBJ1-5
CASRPVENQPQHF
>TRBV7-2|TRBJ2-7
CASSLTGSGNYEQYF
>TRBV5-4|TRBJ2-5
CASSQAQETQYF
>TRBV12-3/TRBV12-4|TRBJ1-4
CASSRGRGNEKLFF
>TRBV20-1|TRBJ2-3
CSATGLAGVVDTQYF
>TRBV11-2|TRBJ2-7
CASSLEAPESYEQYF
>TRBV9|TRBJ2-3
CASSVGRLTSTDTQYF
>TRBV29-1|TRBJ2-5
CSVALGVSQYF
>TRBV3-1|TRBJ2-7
CASSQDLGGYEQYF
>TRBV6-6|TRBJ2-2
CASSSGGSTGELFF
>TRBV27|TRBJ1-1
CASSLGGPNTEAFF
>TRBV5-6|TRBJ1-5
CASSLGGLGRNQPQHF
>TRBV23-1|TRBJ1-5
CASSQLRSQQSRIQPQHF
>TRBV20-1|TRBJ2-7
CSASGTGGFYEQYF
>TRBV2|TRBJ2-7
CASSPEAYEQYF
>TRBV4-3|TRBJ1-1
CASSQGQTNTEAFF
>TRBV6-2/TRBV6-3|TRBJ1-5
CASSYLGRNQPQHF
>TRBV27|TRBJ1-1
CASSPGRMNTEAFF
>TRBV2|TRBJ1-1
CASPLPTGTVNTEAFF
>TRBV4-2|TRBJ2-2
CASSQVPPTGELFF
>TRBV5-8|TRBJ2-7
CASSLRLTYEQYF
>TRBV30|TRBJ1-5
CAWGRREGNQPQHF
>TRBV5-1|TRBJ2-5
CASSFSPGGGQETQYF
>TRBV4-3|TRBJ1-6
CASSPMMAGANSPLHF
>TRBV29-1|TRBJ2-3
CSGQVQADTQYF
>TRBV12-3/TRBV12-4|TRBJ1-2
CASSVTGTGDYGYTF
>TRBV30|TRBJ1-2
CAGAAGTDYGYTF
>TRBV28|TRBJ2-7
CASSPRGSSYEQYF
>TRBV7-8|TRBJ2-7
CASSLATSGSYEQYF
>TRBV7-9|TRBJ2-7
CASSSPPVAGRRYEQYF
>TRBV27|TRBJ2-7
CASSASLPMDWRDAYEQYF
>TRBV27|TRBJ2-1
CASSLERGSSYNEQFF
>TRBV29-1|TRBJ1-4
CSVSVKGGEKLFF
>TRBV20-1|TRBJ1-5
CSARGGQSLQPQHF